This T cell receptor (beta chain) was sequenced during a study of PD-1 blockade in classical Hodgkin lymphoma. On the study more broadly: With a 2-week interval, patients received intravenous nivolumab at 3 mg/kg.

Here immunoSEQ multiplex PCR was the method, and the copy in TCRdb shows in-frame clones only, minus some. The sample holds tens of thousands of clones, 75% to 90% seen once. This CDR3 is built from 15 residues. The V end was cut by 0 bases, the J end by 3 bases, with 10 bases between. Germline V gene lookup returns CDR1 SGDLS and CDR2 YYNGEE. Study conclusions and caveats: The baseline diversity of complete responders showed similarity to that of newly diagnosed patients.

To note about this clone: Its antigen remains unknown.

Autologous stem cell transplantation was followed by relapse in every patient, and brentuximab vedotin exposure varied. The rearrangement joins TRBV9 to TRBJ2-1, with a weak D call TRBD1 (5 bases). This receptor was obtained from a human donor with classical Hodgkin lymphoma. Sequencing used peripheral blood mononuclear cells (PBMCs), obtained before the second cycle of nivolumab. The CDR3 spells CASSVEGIVYNEQFF. As DNA, the CDR3 is TGTGCCAGCAGCGTAGAGGGGATAGTCTACAATGAGCAGTTCTTC.